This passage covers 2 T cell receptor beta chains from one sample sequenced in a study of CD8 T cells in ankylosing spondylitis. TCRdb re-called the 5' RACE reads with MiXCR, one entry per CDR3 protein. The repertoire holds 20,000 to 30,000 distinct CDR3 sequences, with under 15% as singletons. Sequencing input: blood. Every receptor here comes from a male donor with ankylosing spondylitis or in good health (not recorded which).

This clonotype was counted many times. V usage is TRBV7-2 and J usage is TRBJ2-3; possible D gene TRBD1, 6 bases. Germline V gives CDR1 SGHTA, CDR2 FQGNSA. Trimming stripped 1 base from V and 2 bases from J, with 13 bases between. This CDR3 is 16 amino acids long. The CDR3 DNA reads TGTGCCAGCAGCTTAGGCCACGGGACAAACACAGATACGCAGTATTTT. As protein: CASSLGHGTNTDTQYF.

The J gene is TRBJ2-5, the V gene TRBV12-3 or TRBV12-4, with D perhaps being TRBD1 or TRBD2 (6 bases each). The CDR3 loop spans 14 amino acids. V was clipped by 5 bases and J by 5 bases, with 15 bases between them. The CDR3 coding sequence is TGTGCCAGCAGTCCGGGACTTACAGGGGAGACCCAGTACTTC. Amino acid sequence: CASSPGLTGETQYF.